This T cell receptor beta chain was sequenced for a study of human T cells and chemical hapten exposure. TCRdb analysed the RACE reads with MiXCR anew, one entry per CDR3 protein. The data contain 60,000 to 70,000 distinct CDR3 sequences, roughly 11% of them singletons. Many counts were recorded for this clonotype. Germline is not matched at one junction end, which may reflect a read error. The CDR3 is 15 amino acids. Germline loops: CDR1 SGHKS, CDR2 YYEKEE (reference sequence). Time point reported: pre-sensitization, week 0. Treatment: therapeutic diphenylcyclopropenone sensitization with weekly scalp DPC. Alopecia patients deemed DPC-suitable, aged 18 to 70, excluding pregnancy.

The chain is built from TRBV5-5 and TRBJ2-2; 8 nucleotides match TRBD2. Sequencing was performed on whole blood, taken in connection with sensitization to the hapten diphenylcyclopropenone (DPC). The source of this sequence is a woman in her 50s with alopecia areata. Some clones in this sample may be carry-over from other donors' samples. This CDR3 is CASTLAGGSTGELFF. The CDR3 DNA follows: TGTGCCAGCACCTTGGCGGGGGGAAGCACCGGGGAGCTGTTTTTT.